A selection of T cell receptor beta chains follows, all from one sample in a study of blood T cell repertoires in COVID-19. TCRdb's copy holds only in-frame clones and misses some; the assay was immunoSEQ multiplex PCR. The data show about 12,000 clones, with approximately 85% seen just once and roughly 5.1% held by the top ten. Sample: peripheral blood. These receptor sequences come from a human donor in a cohort sampled during active COVID-19. Each CDR3 is given with its conserved first and last residue. Fields, in order: clone size, V gene, D gene, J gene, CDR3 DNA, CDR3 protein. A D gene is named only where the DNA matches it firmly. Size values are once, few and many counts, or a class for expanded clones, and some rows have none.

clone size: NA; V gene: TRBV3-1/TRBV3-2; D gene: TRBD1; J gene: TRBJ2-3; CDR3 DNA: TGTGCCAGCAGCCAACGGATGGGAGACAGGGGATCAGATACGCAGTATTTT; CDR3 protein: CASSQRMGDRGSDTQYF
clone size: few; V gene: TRBV7-9; D gene: TRBD2; J gene: TRBJ2-3; CDR3 DNA: TGTGCCAGCAGCCTTCCCCCTAGACTAGCGGGGCGCACAGATACGCAGTATTTT; CDR3 protein: CASSLPPRLAGRTDTQYF
clone size: NA; V gene: TRBV18; D gene: TRBD1; J gene: TRBJ2-2; CDR3 DNA: TGTGCCAGCTCACCATTTACCGGGACAGGGGGCCGCACCGGGGAGCTGTTTTTT; CDR3 protein: CASSPFTGTGGRTGELFF
clone size: NA; V gene: TRBV19; D gene: NA; J gene: TRBJ1-5; CDR3 DNA: TGTGCCAGTAGTGAAATAGGCGTCAGGATCCGGGGTAATCAGCCCCAGCATTTT; CDR3 protein: CASSEIGVRIRGNQPQHF
clone size: NA; V gene: TRBV7-6; D gene: TRBD1; J gene: TRBJ1-2; CDR3 DNA: TGTGCCAGCAGCCCACAAGGACAGGGAGGCTACACCTTC; CDR3 protein: CASSPQGQGGYTF
clone size: NA; V gene: TRBV6-5; D gene: NA; J gene: TRBJ1-5; CDR3 DNA: TGTGCCAGCAGACCTGACAGGTATCAGCCCCAGCATTTT; CDR3 protein: CASRPDRYQPQHF
clone size: NA; V gene: TRBV19; D gene: NA; J gene: TRBJ2-3; CDR3 DNA: TGTGCCAGTGGCCAGGGAGATACGCAGTATTTT; CDR3 protein: CASGQGDTQYF
clone size: NA; V gene: TRBV15; D gene: NA; J gene: TRBJ2-1; CDR3 DNA: TGTGCCACCAGCAGAGTACGCGGAACGTCCTACAATGAGCAGTTCTTC; CDR3 protein: CATSRVRGTSYNEQFF
clone size: NA; V gene: TRBV3-1/TRBV3-2; D gene: NA; J gene: TRBJ1-4; CDR3 DNA: TGTGCCAGCAGCCATGGGCCCCGGGGAACAAATGAAAAACTGTTTTTT; CDR3 protein: CASSHGPRGTNEKLFF
clone size: large; V gene: TRBV10-3; D gene: TRBD2; J gene: TRBJ2-7; CDR3 DNA: TGTGCCATCAGTGAGTCGAGCGGGAAGTACGAGCAGTACTTC; CDR3 protein: CAISESSGKYEQYF
clone size: once; V gene: TRBV18; D gene: TRBD1; J gene: TRBJ2-6; CDR3 DNA: TGTGCCAGCTCACCGCCACAGGGGGTTGGGGCCAACGTCCTGACTTTC; CDR3 protein: CASSPPQGVGANVLTF
clone size: NA; V gene: TRBV6-5; D gene: TRBD1; J gene: TRBJ1-1; CDR3 DNA: TGTGCCAGCAGGTACAGGGGGAACACTGAAGCTTTCTTT; CDR3 protein: CASRYRGNTEAFF
clone size: once; V gene: TRBV30; D gene: NA; J gene: TRBJ2-4; CDR3 DNA: TGTGCCTGGAGTGGACAGGAAAAGGGCATTCAGTACTTC; CDR3 protein: CAWSGQEKGIQYF
clone size: NA; V gene: TRBV27; D gene: TRBD1; J gene: TRBJ2-7; CDR3 DNA: TGTGCCAGCAGCCGCCCCGGACAGGGGGCCTACGAGCAGTACTTC; CDR3 protein: CASSRPGQGAYEQYF
clone size: NA; V gene: TRBV28; D gene: NA; J gene: TRBJ1-3; CDR3 DNA: TGTGCCAGCAGTTTTGCCGGGACTGCTGGAAACACCATATATTTT; CDR3 protein: CASSFAGTAGNTIYF
clone size: NA; V gene: TRBV7-2; D gene: NA; J gene: TRBJ2-5; CDR3 DNA: TGTGCCAGCAGCTTTTCCGGGGTTGAGACCCAGTACTTC; CDR3 protein: CASSFSGVETQYF
clone size: NA; V gene: TRBV5-4; D gene: TRBD1; J gene: TRBJ2-4; CDR3 DNA: TGTGCCAGCAGCTCCGGGACAGGGCAAGACATTCAGTACTTC; CDR3 protein: CASSSGTGQDIQYF
clone size: once; V gene: TRBV25-1; D gene: TRBD2; J gene: TRBJ2-1; CDR3 DNA: TGTGCCAGCAGTGACGAAGGACTAGCGGGAGGGTATGAGCAGTTCTTC; CDR3 protein: CASSDEGLAGGYEQFF
clone size: once; V gene: TRBV5-1; D gene: TRBD2; J gene: TRBJ2-1; CDR3 DNA: TGCGCCAGCAGCTTGTCCAGCGGGAGGCTCATATTATCCTACAATGAGCAGTTCTTC; CDR3 protein: CASSLSSGRLILSYNEQFF
clone size: NA; V gene: TRBV11-1; D gene: TRBD2; J gene: TRBJ2-1; CDR3 DNA: TGTGCCAGCAGCTACAAGCGGGAGGGTGGAAATGAGCAGTTCTTC; CDR3 protein: CASSYKREGGNEQFF
clone size: few; V gene: TRBV5-5; D gene: TRBD2; J gene: TRBJ2-1; CDR3 DNA: TGTGCCAGCAGCTTGGTTGCTAGCGGGGGGCCGAAAGAGCAGTTCTTC; CDR3 protein: CASSLVASGGPKEQFF
clone size: NA; V gene: TRBV6-2/TRBV6-3; D gene: NA; J gene: TRBJ1-5; CDR3 DNA: TGTGCCAGCAGTTACGGCAGGCTTGGGGGGCAGCCCCAGCATTTT; CDR3 protein: CASSYGRLGGQPQHF
clone size: NA; V gene: TRBV3-1/TRBV3-2; D gene: TRBD1; J gene: TRBJ2-1; CDR3 DNA: TGTGCCAGCAGCCAAGATCGGGGACAGGTCTTTAATGAGCAGTTCTTC; CDR3 protein: CASSQDRGQVFNEQFF
clone size: NA; V gene: TRBV5-1; D gene: TRBD2; J gene: TRBJ2-1; CDR3 DNA: TGCGCCAGCAGCCTAATGACTAGCGCCACCTACAATGAGCAGTTCTTC; CDR3 protein: CASSLMTSATYNEQFF
clone size: few; V gene: TRBV6-5; D gene: NA; J gene: TRBJ1-1; CDR3 DNA: TGTGCCAGCAGAATGGACAGCCTGAACACTGAAGCTTTCTTT; CDR3 protein: CASRMDSLNTEAFF
clone size: NA; V gene: TRBV5-1; D gene: TRBD2; J gene: TRBJ2-1; CDR3 DNA: TGCGCCAGCAGCCAGTCCAGCGGGAGAGAGAATGAGCAGTTCTTC; CDR3 protein: CASSQSSGRENEQFF
clone size: NA; V gene: TRBV6-5; D gene: NA; J gene: TRBJ1-2; CDR3 DNA: TGTGCCAGCAGCAGGTCGATAGACACAGATGGCTACACCTTC; CDR3 protein: CASSRSIDTDGYTF
clone size: NA; V gene: TRBV10-1; D gene: TRBD2; J gene: TRBJ2-1; CDR3 DNA: TGCGCCAGCAGTGAGACGGCTAGCGGGAGGGTCGGAAGAAATGAGCAGTTCTTC; CDR3 protein: CASSETASGRVGRNEQFF
clone size: NA; V gene: TRBV7-2; D gene: TRBD2; J gene: TRBJ2-7; CDR3 DNA: TGTGCCAGCAGCTCTTCGCGGGGGAAAAACTACGAGCAGTACTTC; CDR3 protein: CASSSSRGKNYEQYF
clone size: NA; V gene: TRBV5-1; D gene: NA; J gene: TRBJ2-3; CDR3 DNA: TGCGCCAGCAGCTTGGACAGGGACCGCACAGATACGCAGTATTTT; CDR3 protein: CASSLDRDRTDTQYF
clone size: NA; V gene: TRBV18; D gene: NA; J gene: TRBJ1-2; CDR3 DNA: TGTGCCAGCTCACCGGCCAGGGATACCTTTGGCTACACCTTC; CDR3 protein: CASSPARDTFGYTF
clone size: NA; V gene: TRBV5-4; D gene: NA; J gene: TRBJ1-1; CDR3 DNA: TGTGCCAGCAGCTTGGACAGCTTCGGTGAAGCTTTCTTT; CDR3 protein: CASSLDSFGEAFF
clone size: NA; V gene: TRBV5-4; D gene: TRBD1; J gene: TRBJ1-2; CDR3 DNA: TGTGCCAGCAGCTTGTCCCAAAGGACAGGGTCCGGCTACACCTTC; CDR3 protein: CASSLSQRTGSGYTF
clone size: NA; V gene: TRBV7-3; D gene: TRBD2; J gene: TRBJ2-2; CDR3 DNA: TGTGCCAGCAGGAGGACTAGCGAGAACACCGGGGAGCTGTTTTTT; CDR3 protein: CASRRTSENTGELFF
clone size: NA; V gene: TRBV27; D gene: NA; J gene: TRBJ2-1; CDR3 DNA: TGTGCCAGCAGTTTCCAGGGGAGAGTAGGCAATGAGCAGTTCTTC; CDR3 protein: CASSFQGRVGNEQFF
clone size: NA; V gene: TRBV6-1; D gene: NA; J gene: TRBJ1-1; CDR3 DNA: TGTGCCAGCAGTGATAACAGTCGAAACACTGAAGCTTTCTTT; CDR3 protein: CASSDNSRNTEAFF
clone size: NA; V gene: TRBV7-2; D gene: TRBD1; J gene: TRBJ1-2; CDR3 DNA: TGTGCCAGCAGCTTCACAGGGGGCATCGTCACTGGCTACACCTTC; CDR3 protein: CASSFTGGIVTGYTF
clone size: once; V gene: TRBV5-4; D gene: TRBD1; J gene: TRBJ2-7; CDR3 DNA: TGTGCCAGCAGCTTGGAAGGGACAGGGTCCTACGAGCAGTACTTC; CDR3 protein: CASSLEGTGSYEQYF
clone size: few; V gene: TRBV5-1; D gene: TRBD2; J gene: TRBJ2-6; CDR3 DNA: TGCGCCAGCAGCTTGGCCGGGACTAGCGGGCCTGGCTCTGGGGCCAACGTCCTGACTTTC; CDR3 protein: CASSLAGTSGPGSGANVLTF
clone size: NA; V gene: TRBV5-1; D gene: TRBD1; J gene: TRBJ2-2; CDR3 DNA: TGCGCCAGCAGCTTGGCAGGGGGCTCTAACACCGGGGAGCTGTTTTTT; CDR3 protein: CASSLAGGSNTGELFF
clone size: NA; V gene: TRBV5-6; D gene: TRBD2; J gene: TRBJ2-5; CDR3 DNA: TGTGCCAGCAGCTTGGGACTAGCGGGATTTGAGACCCAGTACTTC; CDR3 protein: CASSLGLAGFETQYF
clone size: NA; V gene: TRBV27; D gene: TRBD2; J gene: TRBJ2-3; CDR3 DNA: TGTGCCAGCAGTTTGACTAGCGGGAGGATCACAGATACGCAGTATTTT; CDR3 protein: CASSLTSGRITDTQYF
clone size: once; V gene: TRBV29-1; D gene: TRBD2; J gene: TRBJ2-5; CDR3 DNA: TGCAGCGCCCTAAGGGGACTAGGACTGGAGACCCAGTACTTC; CDR3 protein: CSALRGLGLETQYF
clone size: NA; V gene: TRBV4-2; D gene: TRBD1; J gene: TRBJ1-5; CDR3 DNA: TGTGCCAGCAGCCGTATAGGGGGTACCGGGACAGGGGGCGGTCAGCCCCAGCATTTT; CDR3 protein: CASSRIGGTGTGGGQPQHF
clone size: NA; V gene: TRBV30; D gene: NA; J gene: TRBJ1-5; CDR3 DNA: TGTGCCTGGAGTGTACCCGGGGGGGATCAGCCCCAGCATTTT; CDR3 protein: CAWSVPGGDQPQHF
clone size: NA; V gene: TRBV2; D gene: TRBD1; J gene: TRBJ2-1; CDR3 DNA: TGTGCCAGCAGGAGTCGGGACAGGGTCTACAATGAGCAGTTCTTC; CDR3 protein: CASRSRDRVYNEQFF
clone size: NA; V gene: TRBV28; D gene: TRBD1; J gene: TRBJ2-6; CDR3 DNA: TGTGCCAGCAGTCCAGGACAGGGAGCGCCATCTGGGGCCAACGTCCTGACTTTC; CDR3 protein: CASSPGQGAPSGANVLTF
clone size: NA; V gene: TRBV28; D gene: TRBD1; J gene: TRBJ1-5; CDR3 DNA: TGTGCCAGCAGTCCCGGGACAGCAAATCAGCCCCAGCATTTT; CDR3 protein: CASSPGTANQPQHF
clone size: NA; V gene: TRBV2; D gene: TRBD1; J gene: TRBJ2-1; CDR3 DNA: TGTGCCAGCAGTGACCCCAGGGGGTACAATGAGCAGTTCTTC; CDR3 protein: CASSDPRGYNEQFF
clone size: NA; V gene: TRBV12-3/TRBV12-4; D gene: TRBD1; J gene: TRBJ2-7; CDR3 DNA: TGTGCCAGCAGAAAGGACAGGGGTGGTGAGCAGTACTTC; CDR3 protein: CASRKDRGGEQYF
clone size: few; V gene: TRBV7-9; D gene: NA; J gene: TRBJ1-1; CDR3 DNA: TGTGCCAGCAGCTTAGACATGAACACTGAAGCTTTCTTT; CDR3 protein: CASSLDMNTEAFF
clone size: NA; V gene: TRBV28; D gene: TRBD2; J gene: TRBJ2-1; CDR3 DNA: TGTGCCAGCAGTTTAGGCGGGAGGGTGTACAATGAGCAGTTCTTC; CDR3 protein: CASSLGGRVYNEQFF
clone size: NA; V gene: TRBV19; D gene: NA; J gene: TRBJ2-7; CDR3 DNA: TGTGCCAGTAGTATTCTCGGACTTGAATACGAGCAGTACTTC; CDR3 protein: CASSILGLEYEQYF
clone size: NA; V gene: TRBV19; D gene: TRBD1; J gene: TRBJ1-5; CDR3 DNA: TGTGCCAGTAGTCGTGGACAGGGTGGGAATCAGCCCCAGCATTTT; CDR3 protein: CASSRGQGGNQPQHF
clone size: once; V gene: TRBV7-5; D gene: NA; J gene: TRBJ2-7; CDR3 DNA: TGTGCCAGAAGCTCTCCCCCACAGGGGGCGGAATCCTACGAGCAGTACTTC; CDR3 protein: CARSSPPQGAESYEQYF
clone size: NA; V gene: TRBV6-1; D gene: TRBD1; J gene: TRBJ1-2; CDR3 DNA: TGTGCCAGCAGTGAAGTGACAGGGGGCAGGGATGGCTACACCTTC; CDR3 protein: CASSEVTGGRDGYTF
clone size: NA; V gene: TRBV6-4; D gene: NA; J gene: TRBJ2-1; CDR3 DNA: TGTGCCAGCAGTGAAAACAGTTACAATGAGCAGTTCTTC; CDR3 protein: CASSENSYNEQFF
clone size: NA; V gene: TRBV29-1; D gene: TRBD2; J gene: TRBJ2-1; CDR3 DNA: TGCACCACCTCCCGGGGACTAGTCAGTGAGCAGTTCTTC; CDR3 protein: CTTSRGLVSEQFF
clone size: once; V gene: TRBV15; D gene: TRBD1; J gene: TRBJ1-5; CDR3 DNA: TGTGCCACCAGCAAGGGACAGGGGGCGGGGGGTTATCAGCCCCAGCATTTT; CDR3 protein: CATSKGQGAGGYQPQHF
clone size: NA; V gene: TRBV6-1; D gene: TRBD2; J gene: TRBJ2-5; CDR3 DNA: TGTGCCAGCAGTGAACTAGCGGGGGGGCAAGAGACCCAGTACTTC; CDR3 protein: CASSELAGGQETQYF